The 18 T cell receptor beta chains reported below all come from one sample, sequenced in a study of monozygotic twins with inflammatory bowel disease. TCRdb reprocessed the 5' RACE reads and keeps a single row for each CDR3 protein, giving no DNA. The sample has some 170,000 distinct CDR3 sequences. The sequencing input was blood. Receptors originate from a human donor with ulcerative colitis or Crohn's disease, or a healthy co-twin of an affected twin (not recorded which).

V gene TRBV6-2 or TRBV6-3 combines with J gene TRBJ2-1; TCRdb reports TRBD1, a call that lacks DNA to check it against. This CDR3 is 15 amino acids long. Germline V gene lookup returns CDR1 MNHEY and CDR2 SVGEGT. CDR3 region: CASSYDGTRNNEQFF.

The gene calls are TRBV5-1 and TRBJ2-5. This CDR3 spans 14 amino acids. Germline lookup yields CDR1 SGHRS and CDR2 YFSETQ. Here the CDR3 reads CASSLAGMKETQYF.

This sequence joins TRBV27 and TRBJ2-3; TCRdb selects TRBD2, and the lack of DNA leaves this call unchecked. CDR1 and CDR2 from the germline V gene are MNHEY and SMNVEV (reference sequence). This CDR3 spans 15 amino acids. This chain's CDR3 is CASSFTGRGTDTQYF.

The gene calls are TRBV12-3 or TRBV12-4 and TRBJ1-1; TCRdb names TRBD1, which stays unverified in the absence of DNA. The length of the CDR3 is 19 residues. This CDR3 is CASSLFRIGQGNRGTEAFF.

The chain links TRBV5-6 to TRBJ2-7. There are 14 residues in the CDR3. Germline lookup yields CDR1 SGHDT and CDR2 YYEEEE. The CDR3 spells CASSLIAKTYEQYF.

Here the CDR3 reads CASSFRDTEAFF. The genes are TRBV5-1 and TRBJ1-1; the TRBD1 assignment by TCRdb is unverifiable without DNA. This CDR3 comprises 12 residues. Germline V gene lookup returns CDR1 SGHRS and CDR2 YFSETQ.

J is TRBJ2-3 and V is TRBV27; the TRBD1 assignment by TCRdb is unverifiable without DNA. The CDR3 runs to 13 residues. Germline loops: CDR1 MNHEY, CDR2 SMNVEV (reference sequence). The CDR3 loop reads CASTGQNTDTQYF.

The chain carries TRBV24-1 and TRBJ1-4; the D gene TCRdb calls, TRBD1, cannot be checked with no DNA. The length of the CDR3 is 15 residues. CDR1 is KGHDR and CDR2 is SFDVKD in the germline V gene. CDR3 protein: CATSDFRDGNEKLFF.

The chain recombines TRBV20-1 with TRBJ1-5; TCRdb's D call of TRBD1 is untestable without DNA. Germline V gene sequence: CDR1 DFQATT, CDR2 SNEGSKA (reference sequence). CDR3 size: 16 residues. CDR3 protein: CSASYPGPGSNQPQHF.

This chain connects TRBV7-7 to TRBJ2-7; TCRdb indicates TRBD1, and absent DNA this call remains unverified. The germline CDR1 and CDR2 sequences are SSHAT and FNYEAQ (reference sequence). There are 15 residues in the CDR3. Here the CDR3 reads CASSQTSDRSYEQYF.

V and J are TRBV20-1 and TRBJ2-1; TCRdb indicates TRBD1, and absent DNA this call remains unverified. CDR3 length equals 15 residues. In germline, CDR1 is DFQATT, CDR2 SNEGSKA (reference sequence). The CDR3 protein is CSASPRRGVYNEQFF.

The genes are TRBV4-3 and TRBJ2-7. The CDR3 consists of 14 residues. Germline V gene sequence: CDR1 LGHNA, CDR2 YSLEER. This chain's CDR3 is CASSRASSSYEQYF.

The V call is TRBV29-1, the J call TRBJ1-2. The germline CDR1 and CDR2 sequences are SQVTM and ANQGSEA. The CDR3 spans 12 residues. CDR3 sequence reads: CSVLRSFYGYTF.

The CDR3 here is CASSSGTRGTDTQYF. The genes are TRBV7-3 and TRBJ2-3; TCRdb reports TRBD1, a call that lacks DNA to check it against. The CDR3 contains 15 residues. CDR1 is SGHTA, CDR2 FQGTGA, per germline.

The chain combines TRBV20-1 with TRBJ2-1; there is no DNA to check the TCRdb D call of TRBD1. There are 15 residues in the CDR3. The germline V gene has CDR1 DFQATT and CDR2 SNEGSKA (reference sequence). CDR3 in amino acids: CSARYPSGSPYEQFF.

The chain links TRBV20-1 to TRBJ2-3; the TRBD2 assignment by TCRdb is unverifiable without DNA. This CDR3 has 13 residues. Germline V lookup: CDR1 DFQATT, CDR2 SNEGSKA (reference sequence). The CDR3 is CSARTSGSTSQYF.

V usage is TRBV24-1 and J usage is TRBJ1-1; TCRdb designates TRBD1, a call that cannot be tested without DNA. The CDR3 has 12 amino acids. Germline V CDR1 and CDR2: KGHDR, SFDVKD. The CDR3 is CAPTRGRAEAFF.

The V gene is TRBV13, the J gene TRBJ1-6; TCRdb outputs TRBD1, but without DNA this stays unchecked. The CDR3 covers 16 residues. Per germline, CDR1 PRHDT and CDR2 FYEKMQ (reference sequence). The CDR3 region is CASSAGGEGRNSPLHF. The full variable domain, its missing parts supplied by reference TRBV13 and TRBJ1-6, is AAGVIQSPRHLIKEKRETATLKCYPIPRHDTVYWYQQGPGQDPQFLISFYEKMQSDKGSIPDRFSAQQFSDYHSELNMSSLELGDSALYFCASSAGGEGRNSPLHFGNGTRLTVT.